This TCR beta chain was captured in a study of cytotoxic CD8 clonotypes in ibrutinib-treated CLL. Per the germline V gene, CDR1 is GTSNPN and CDR2 is SVGIG (reference sequence). This CDR3 region has 16 residues. Trimming removed 3 bases from V and 0 bases from J, with 15 bases in between. The assay was immunoSEQ multiplex PCR, and TCRdb's table has in-frame clones only and misses some. The data show over 200,000 clones, 65% to 80% seen once. V is TRBV30 and J is TRBJ2-1, with D perhaps matching TRBD2 (5 bases). The sample in question was PBMCs, obtained after 12 months of ibrutinib treatment. This sequence was found in a human donor with chronic lymphocytic leukemia. The CDR3 nucleotides are TGTGCCTGGAGCACCAGCGGCCTGAGCTCCTACAATGAGCAGTTCTTC. This translates into CAWSTSGLSSYNEQFF. Supplemented by reference TRBV30 and TRBJ2-1, the full variable domain reads SQTIHQWPATLVQPVGSPLSLECTVEGTSNPNLYWYRQAAGRGLQLLFYSVGIGQISSEVPQNLSASRPQDRQFILSSKKLLLSDSGFYLCAWSTSGLSSYNEQFFGPGTRLTVL.